This is a list of T cell receptor beta chains from one sample in a study of regulatory T cells in long-lasting Graves disease. TCRdb processed the multiplex PCR reads anew with MiXCR; each CDR3 protein has one entry. The sample has 200,000 to 250,000 distinct CDR3 sequences; around 17% are singletons. Sequences were derived from peripheral blood mononuclear cells (PBMCs), sampled at new diagnosis, from a patient treated with antithyroid drugs. The receptors stem from a female donor with Graves disease. Each CDR3 is given without its conserved first and last residue. For some rows the clone size is stated as once, few or many, or as a class when expanded; others skip it.

cdr3_aa: ASSGEVRNTEAF
j_call: TRBJ1-1
v_call: TRBV10-2
clone_size: .

cdr3_aa: ASSQRTGEQF
j_call: TRBJ2-1
v_call: TRBV3-1
clone_size: many

cdr3_aa: ASSRPPIGYGYT
j_call: TRBJ1-2
v_call: TRBV12-3/TRBV12-4
clone_size: many

cdr3_aa: AISEYSTVGPKHSGANVLT
j_call: TRBJ2-6
v_call: TRBV10-3
clone_size: many

cdr3_aa: ASSPDGTSGSGYEQY
j_call: TRBJ2-7
v_call: TRBV7-9
clone_size: .

cdr3_aa: ASSLSGDNEQF
j_call: TRBJ2-1
v_call: TRBV11-3
clone_size: many

cdr3_aa: ASSLGRYTDTQY
j_call: TRBJ2-3
v_call: TRBV7-6
clone_size: many

cdr3_aa: ATSTSGSKGNEQF
j_call: TRBJ2-1
v_call: TRBV24-1
clone_size: many

cdr3_aa: ASSFGGLLRSGKLF
j_call: TRBJ1-4
v_call: TRBV7-9
clone_size: many

cdr3_aa: ASSNGDLGGTQY
j_call: TRBJ2-5
v_call: TRBV11-2
clone_size: many

cdr3_aa: ATSRTVYTEAF
j_call: TRBJ1-1
v_call: TRBV6-1
clone_size: many

cdr3_aa: ASSQGAQLNTEAF
j_call: TRBJ1-1
v_call: TRBV3-1
clone_size: many

cdr3_aa: ASSLPSGNQETQY
j_call: TRBJ2-5
v_call: TRBV5-4
clone_size: many

cdr3_aa: ASRIAGVTDTQY
j_call: TRBJ2-3
v_call: TRBV27
clone_size: many

cdr3_aa: AWSAGTGGNYGYT
j_call: TRBJ1-2
v_call: TRBV30
clone_size: many

cdr3_aa: ASSYLGGSYNEQF
j_call: TRBJ2-1
v_call: TRBV6-5
clone_size: many

cdr3_aa: ASSRSGLTDTQY
j_call: TRBJ2-3
v_call: TRBV13
clone_size: few

cdr3_aa: AISGTSGRRTDTQY
j_call: TRBJ2-3
v_call: TRBV10-3
clone_size: many

cdr3_aa: ASSQIAGPAAPSQY
j_call: TRBJ2-3
v_call: TRBV3-1
clone_size: many